This is a list of T cell receptor beta chains from one sample in a study of blood T cell repertoires in COVID-19. The data were produced by immunoSEQ multiplex PCR, yet TCRdb's version contains in-frame clones alone and is incomplete. The sample yields roughly 300,000 clones, 80% to 90% seen once. Sequenced input: peripheral blood. The receptors derive from a woman in her twenties or thirties with COVID-19, enrolled during active disease. The CDR3 runs from the conserved cysteine through the conserved F or W. Each record gives: V gene, clone size, J gene, D gene, CDR3 DNA, CDR3 protein. The D gene is left open where the match is weak. Only part of the rows carry a size: once, few, many, or a class if the clone is expanded.

TRBV19	NA	TRBJ2-3	NA	TGTGCCAGTAGTGATCAGGGCACAGATACGCAGTATTTT	CASSDQGTDTQYF
TRBV5-4	NA	TRBJ2-3	TRBD2	TGCGCTAGCGGGGGGGTGCAGGGCACAGATACGCAGTATTTT	CASGGVQGTDTQYF
TRBV19	NA	TRBJ2-1	NA	TGTGCCAGTAGTATAGCAGGCTACAATGAGCAGTTCTTC	CASSIAGYNEQFF
TRBV7-9	NA	TRBJ2-7	NA	TGTGCCAGCAGCTTATCCGAGTGGTCGGGGGTTCCGTACTTC	CASSLSEWSGVPYF
TRBV29-1	NA	TRBJ2-1	NA	TGCAGCGTTGTTAGGACTACCTACAATGAGCAGTTCTTC	CSVVRTTYNEQFF
TRBV30	once	TRBJ1-1	TRBD1	TGTGCCTGGAGTGGAACAGGGGGCGGGTATCACAAAGCTTTCTTT	CAWSGTGGGYHKAFF
TRBV6-5	NA	TRBJ1-2	TRBD1	TGTGCCAGCAGATTAAACCCGGGACAGGGACTTGGCTACACCTTC	CASRLNPGQGLGYTF
TRBV7-9	NA	TRBJ1-5	NA	TGTGCCAGCAGCGGGGGGGGTGGCAATCAGCCCCAGCATTTT	CASSGGGGNQPQHF
TRBV10-3	few	TRBJ2-2	NA	TGTGCCTCGGCGGGGGCACACACCGGGGAGCTGTTTTTT	CASAGAHTGELFF
TRBV4-1	NA	TRBJ1-3	NA	TGCGCCAGCAGCCAACGAGGCATAACAGGGATTGGAAACACCATATATTTT	CASSQRGITGIGNTIYF
TRBV19	NA	TRBJ2-5	TRBD1	TGTGCCAGTAGTATAGATAGGGACAGCGCGGAGACCCAGTACTTC	CASSIDRDSAETQYF
TRBV27	NA	TRBJ2-7	NA	TGTGCCAGCAGTCGCCAGGGCCTCTACGAGCAGTACTTC	CASSRQGLYEQYF
TRBV5-1	once	TRBJ1-6	TRBD1	TGCGCCAGCAGCTTGGATGGACAGGGTAATTCACCCCTCCACTTT	CASSLDGQGNSPLHF
TRBV6-4	NA	TRBJ2-7	NA	TGTGCCGGCGCCTTACGAGGGAAGAGGAACGAGCAGTACTTC	CAGALRGKRNEQYF
TRBV19	NA	TRBJ1-4	NA	TGTGCCAGTAGTACGGCGGGGGAAAAACTGTTTTTT	CASSTAGEKLFF
TRBV11-2	NA	TRBJ1-1	NA	TGTGCCAGCAGCTTACGAGCGGAAAATGAAGCTTTCTTT	CASSLRAENEAFF